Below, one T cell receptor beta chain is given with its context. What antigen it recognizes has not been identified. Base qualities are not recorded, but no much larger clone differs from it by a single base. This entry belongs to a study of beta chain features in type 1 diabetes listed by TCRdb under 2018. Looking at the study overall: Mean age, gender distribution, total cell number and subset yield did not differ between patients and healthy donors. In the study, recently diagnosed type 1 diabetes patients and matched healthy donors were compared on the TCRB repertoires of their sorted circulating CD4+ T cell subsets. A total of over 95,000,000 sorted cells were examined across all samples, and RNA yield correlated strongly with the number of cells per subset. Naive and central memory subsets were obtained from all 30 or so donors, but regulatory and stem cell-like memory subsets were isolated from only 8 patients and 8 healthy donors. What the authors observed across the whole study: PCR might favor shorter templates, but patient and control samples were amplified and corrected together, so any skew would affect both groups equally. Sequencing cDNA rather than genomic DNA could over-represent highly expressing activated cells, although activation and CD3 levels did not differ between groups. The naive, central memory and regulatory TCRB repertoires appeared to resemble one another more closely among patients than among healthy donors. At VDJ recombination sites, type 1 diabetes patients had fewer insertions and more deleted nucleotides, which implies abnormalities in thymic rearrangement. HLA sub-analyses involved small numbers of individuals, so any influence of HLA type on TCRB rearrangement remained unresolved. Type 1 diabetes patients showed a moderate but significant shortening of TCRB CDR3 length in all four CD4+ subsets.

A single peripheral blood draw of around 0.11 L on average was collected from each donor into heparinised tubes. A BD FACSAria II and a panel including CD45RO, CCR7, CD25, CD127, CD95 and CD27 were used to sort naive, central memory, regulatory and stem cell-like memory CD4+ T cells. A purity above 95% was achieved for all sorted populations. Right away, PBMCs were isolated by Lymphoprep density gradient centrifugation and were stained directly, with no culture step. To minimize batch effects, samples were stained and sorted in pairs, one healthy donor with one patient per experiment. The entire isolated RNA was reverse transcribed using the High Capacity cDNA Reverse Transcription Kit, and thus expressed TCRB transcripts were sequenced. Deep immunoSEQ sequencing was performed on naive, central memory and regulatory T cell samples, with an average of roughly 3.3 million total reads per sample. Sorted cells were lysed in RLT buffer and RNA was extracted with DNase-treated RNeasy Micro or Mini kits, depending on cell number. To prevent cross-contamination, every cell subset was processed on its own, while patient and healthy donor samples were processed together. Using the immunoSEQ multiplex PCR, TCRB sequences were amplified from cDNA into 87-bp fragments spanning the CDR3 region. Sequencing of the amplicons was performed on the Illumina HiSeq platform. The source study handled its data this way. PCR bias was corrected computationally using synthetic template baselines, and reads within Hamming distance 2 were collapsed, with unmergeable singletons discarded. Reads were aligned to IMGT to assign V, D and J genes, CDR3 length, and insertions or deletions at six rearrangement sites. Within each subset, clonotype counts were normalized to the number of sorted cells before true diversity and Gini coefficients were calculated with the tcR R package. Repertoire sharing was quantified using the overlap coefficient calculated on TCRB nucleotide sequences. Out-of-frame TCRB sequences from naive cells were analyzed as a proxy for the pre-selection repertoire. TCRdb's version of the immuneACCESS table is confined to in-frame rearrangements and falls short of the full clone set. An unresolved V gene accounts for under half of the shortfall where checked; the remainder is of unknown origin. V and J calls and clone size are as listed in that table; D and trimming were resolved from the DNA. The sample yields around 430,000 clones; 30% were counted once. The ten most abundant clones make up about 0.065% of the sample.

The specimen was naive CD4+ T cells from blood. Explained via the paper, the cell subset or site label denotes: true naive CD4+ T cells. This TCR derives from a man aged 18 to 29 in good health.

This receptor carries the CDR3 CSVAGAEETQYF. The nucleotides are TGCAGCGTTGCGGGGGCGGAGGAGACCCAGTACTTC. The chain joins TRBV29-1 to TRBJ2-5, with the D assignment possibly TRBD1 or TRBD2, given 6 matching bases for each. Including the terminal cysteine and phenylalanine, the CDR3 comprises 12 residues. This entry keeps only the CDR3 DNA: 36 bases, framed from base 1. V was cut back by 4 bases and J by 5 bases, leaving a gap of 11 bases between them. CDR1 and CDR2 (SQVTM, ANQGSEA) derive from the germline V gene.